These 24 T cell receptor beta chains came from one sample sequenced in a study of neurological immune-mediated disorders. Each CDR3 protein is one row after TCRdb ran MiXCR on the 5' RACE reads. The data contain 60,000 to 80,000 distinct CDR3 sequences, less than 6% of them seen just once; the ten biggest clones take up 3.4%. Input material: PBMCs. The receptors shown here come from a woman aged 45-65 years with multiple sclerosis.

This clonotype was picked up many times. CDR3 residues: CASSLAGEFWGYYEQYF. CDR3 coding DNA: TGTGCCAGCAGCTTAGCCGGGGAGTTTTGGGGCTACTACGAGCAGTACTTC. The chain has TRBV7-8 and TRBJ2-7; the D call may be TRBD1 or TRBD2 (5 bases each). The CDR3 has 17 residues. Germline V lookup: CDR1 SGHVS, CDR2 FQNEAQ. V lost 0 bases and J lost 3, with 18 bases in between.

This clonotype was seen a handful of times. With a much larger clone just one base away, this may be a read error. As DNA, the CDR3 is TGCGCCAACAGCCCCGGACAGGGTTACTATGGCTACACCTTC. Translation: CANSPGQGYYGYTF. The rearrangement links TRBV4-1 to TRBJ1-2, with 8 bases aligning to TRBD1. Germline loops: CDR1 MGHRA, CDR2 YSYEKL. The CDR3 consists of 14 residues.

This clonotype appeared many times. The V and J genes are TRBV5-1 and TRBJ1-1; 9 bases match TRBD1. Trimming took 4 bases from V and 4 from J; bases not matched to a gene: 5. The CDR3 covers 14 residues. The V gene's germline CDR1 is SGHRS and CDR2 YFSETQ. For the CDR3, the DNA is TGCGCCAGCAGCCTACTGACAGGGGGCACTGAAGCTTTCTTT. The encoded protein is CASSLLTGGTEAFF.

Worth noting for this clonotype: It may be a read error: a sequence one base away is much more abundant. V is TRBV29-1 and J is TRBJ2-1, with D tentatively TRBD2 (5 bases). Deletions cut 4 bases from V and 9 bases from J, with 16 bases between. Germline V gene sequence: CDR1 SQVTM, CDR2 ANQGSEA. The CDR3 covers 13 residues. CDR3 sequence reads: CSVVRRLLSEQFF. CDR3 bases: TGCAGCGTTGTCAGGAGGCTGCTGAGTGAGCAGTTCTTC.

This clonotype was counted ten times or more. CDR3 nucleotide sequence: TGCAGTGCTAGAGTACCCGAACAGGGTGGTCAGCCCCAGCATTTT. Its translation is CSARVPEQGGQPQHF. The chain couples TRBV20-1 to TRBJ1-5, with a weak D call TRBD1 (6 bases). Germline CDR1 DFQATT, CDR2 SNEGSKA (reference sequence). This CDR3 comprises 15 residues. The V end was cut by 1 base, the J end by 6 bases, with 16 bases between.

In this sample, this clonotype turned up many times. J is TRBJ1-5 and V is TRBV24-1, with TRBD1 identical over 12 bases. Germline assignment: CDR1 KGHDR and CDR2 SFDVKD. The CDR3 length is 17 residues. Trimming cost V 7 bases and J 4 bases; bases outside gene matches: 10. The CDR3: CATSAGTGGTRNQPQHF. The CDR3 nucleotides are TGTGCCACCAGCGCTGGGACAGGGGGCACCCGGAATCAGCCCCAGCATTTT.

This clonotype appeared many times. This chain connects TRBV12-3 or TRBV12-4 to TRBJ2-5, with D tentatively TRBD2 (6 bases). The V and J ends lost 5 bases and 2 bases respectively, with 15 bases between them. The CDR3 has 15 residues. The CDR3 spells CASSRRSGVQETQYF. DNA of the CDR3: TGTGCCAGCAGTCGTCGATCGGGGGTTCAAGAGACCCAGTACTTC.

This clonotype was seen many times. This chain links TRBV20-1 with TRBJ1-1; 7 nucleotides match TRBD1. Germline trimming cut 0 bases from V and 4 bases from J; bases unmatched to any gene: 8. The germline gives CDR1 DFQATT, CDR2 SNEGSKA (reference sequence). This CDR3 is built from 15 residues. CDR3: CSARDPEGASTEAFF. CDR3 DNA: TGCAGTGCTAGAGATCCCGAGGGGGCGAGCACTGAAGCTTTCTTT.

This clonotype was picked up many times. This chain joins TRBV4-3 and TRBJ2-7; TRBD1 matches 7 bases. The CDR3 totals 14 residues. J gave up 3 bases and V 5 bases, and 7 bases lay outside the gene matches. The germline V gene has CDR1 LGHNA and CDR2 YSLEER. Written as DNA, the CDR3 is TGCGCCAGCAGCGGTTTTACAGGGGACTACGAGCAGTACTTC. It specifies CASSGFTGDYEQYF.

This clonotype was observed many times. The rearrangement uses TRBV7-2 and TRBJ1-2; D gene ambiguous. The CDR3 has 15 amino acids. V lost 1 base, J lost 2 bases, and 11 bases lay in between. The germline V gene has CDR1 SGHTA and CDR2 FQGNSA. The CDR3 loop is CASSLERQTNYGYTF. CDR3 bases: TGTGCCAGCAGCTTAGAGCGGCAGACAAACTATGGCTACACCTTC.

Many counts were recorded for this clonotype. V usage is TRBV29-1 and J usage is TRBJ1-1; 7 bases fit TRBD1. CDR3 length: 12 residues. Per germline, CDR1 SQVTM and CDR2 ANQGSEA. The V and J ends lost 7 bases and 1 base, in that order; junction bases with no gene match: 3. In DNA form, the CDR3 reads TGCAGCGCACGACAGGGGAACACTGAAGCTTTCTTT. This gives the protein CSARQGNTEAFF. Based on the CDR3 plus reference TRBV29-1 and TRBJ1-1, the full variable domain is SAVISQKPSRDICQRGTSLTIQCQVDSQVTMMFWYRQQPGQSLTLIATANQGSEATYESGFVIDKFPISRPNLTFSTLTVSNMSPEDSSIYLCSARQGNTEAFFGQGTRLTVV.

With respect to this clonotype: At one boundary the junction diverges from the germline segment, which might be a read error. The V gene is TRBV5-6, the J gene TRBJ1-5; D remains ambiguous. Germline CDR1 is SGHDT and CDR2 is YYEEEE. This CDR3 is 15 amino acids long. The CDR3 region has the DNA TGTGCCAGCAGCCGCGTAGGAGATGAACATCAGCCCCAGAATTTT. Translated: CASSRVGDEHQPQNF.

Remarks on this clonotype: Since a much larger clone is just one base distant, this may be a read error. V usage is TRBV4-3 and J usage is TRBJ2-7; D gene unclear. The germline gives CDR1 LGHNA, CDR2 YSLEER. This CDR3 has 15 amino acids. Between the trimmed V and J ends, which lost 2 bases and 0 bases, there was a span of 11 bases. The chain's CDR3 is CASSQYVGFSYEQYF. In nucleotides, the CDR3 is TGCGCCAGCAGCCAATATGTGGGGTTCTCCTACGAGCAGTACTTC.

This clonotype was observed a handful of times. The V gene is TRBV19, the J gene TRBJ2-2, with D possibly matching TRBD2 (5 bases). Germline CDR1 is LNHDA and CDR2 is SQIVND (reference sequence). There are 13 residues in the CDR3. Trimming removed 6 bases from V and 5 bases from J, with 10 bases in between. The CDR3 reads CASRVRGTGELFF. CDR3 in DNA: TGTGCCAGTAGGGTGCGAGGGACCGGGGAGCTGTTTTTT.

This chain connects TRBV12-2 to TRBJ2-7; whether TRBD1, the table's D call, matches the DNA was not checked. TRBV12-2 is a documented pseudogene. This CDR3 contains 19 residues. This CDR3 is CASRLFSETGEMRAYEQYF. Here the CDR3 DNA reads TGTGCAAGTCGTTTATTCTCCGAGACAGGGGAGATGAGGGCCTACGAGCAGTACTTC.

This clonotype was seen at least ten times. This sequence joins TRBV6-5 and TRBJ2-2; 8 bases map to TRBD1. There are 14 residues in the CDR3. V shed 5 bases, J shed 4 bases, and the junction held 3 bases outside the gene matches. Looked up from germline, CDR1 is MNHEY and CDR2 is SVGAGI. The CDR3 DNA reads TGTGCCAGCAGTCGAACAGGGGGCACCGGGGAGCTGTTTTTT. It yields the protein CASSRTGGTGELFF.

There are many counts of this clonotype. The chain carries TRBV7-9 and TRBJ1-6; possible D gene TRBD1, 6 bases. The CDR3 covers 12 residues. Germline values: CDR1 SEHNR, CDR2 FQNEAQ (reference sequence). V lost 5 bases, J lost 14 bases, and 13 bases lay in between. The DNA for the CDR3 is TGTGCCAGCAGCCTTCAAGGGGGGTCCCTCCACTTT. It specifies CASSLQGGSLHF.

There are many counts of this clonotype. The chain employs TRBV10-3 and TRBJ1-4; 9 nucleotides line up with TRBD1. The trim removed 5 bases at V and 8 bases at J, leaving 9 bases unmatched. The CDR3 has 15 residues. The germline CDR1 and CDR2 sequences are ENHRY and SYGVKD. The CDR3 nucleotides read TGTGCCATCAGTCGTCAGGGACAGGGATCCGAAAAACTGTTTTTT. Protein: CAISRQGQGSEKLFF.

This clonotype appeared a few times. The CDR3 sequence is CASSIPGGPDTQYF. The CDR3 nucleotides read TGTGCCAGTAGTATCCCCGGGGGACCAGATACGCAGTATTTT. J is TRBJ2-3 and V is TRBV19; D might be TRBD2 (6 bases). Germline V CDR1 and CDR2: LNHDA, SQIVND (reference sequence). Deletions cut 3 bases from V and 4 bases from J, with 11 bases between. The CDR3 length is 14 residues.

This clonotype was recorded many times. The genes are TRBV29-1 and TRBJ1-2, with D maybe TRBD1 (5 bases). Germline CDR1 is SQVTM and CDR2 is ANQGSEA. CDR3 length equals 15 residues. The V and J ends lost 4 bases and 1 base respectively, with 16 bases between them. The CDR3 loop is CSVVGPTSHNYGYTF. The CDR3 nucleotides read TGCAGCGTTGTGGGGCCAACCTCTCATAACTATGGCTACACCTTC.

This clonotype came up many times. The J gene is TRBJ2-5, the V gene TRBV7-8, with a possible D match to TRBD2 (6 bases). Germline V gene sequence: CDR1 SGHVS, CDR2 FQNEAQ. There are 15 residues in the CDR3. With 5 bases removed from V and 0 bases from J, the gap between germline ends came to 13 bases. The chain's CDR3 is CASSLPGDYQETQYF. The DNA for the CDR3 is TGTGCCAGCAGCCTCCCGGGGGACTACCAAGAGACCCAGTACTTC. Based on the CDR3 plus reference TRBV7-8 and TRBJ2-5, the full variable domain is GAGVSQSPRYKVAKRGQDVALRCDPISGHVSLFWYQQALGQGPEFLTYFQNEAQLDKSGLPSDRFFAERPEGSVSTLKIQRTQQEDSAVYLCASSLPGDYQETQYFGPGTRLLVL.

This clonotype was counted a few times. The CDR3 sequence is CASSLSPGGPSSYNEQFF. DNA for the CDR3: TGTGCCAGCAGCTTAAGTCCGGGGGGGCCCTCCTCCTACAATGAGCAGTTCTTC. V usage is TRBV7-3 and J usage is TRBJ2-1; 8 nucleotides agree with TRBD2. This CDR3 comprises 18 residues. J was trimmed by 0 bases and V by 1 base; bases with no gene match: 8. The germline V gene has CDR1 SGHTA and CDR2 FQGTGA.

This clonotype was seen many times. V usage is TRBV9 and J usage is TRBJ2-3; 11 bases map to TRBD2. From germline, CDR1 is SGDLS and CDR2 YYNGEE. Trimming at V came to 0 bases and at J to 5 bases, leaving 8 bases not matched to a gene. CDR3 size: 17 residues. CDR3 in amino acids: CASSVGPSGGKEDTQYF. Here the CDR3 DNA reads TGTGCCAGCAGCGTAGGGCCTAGCGGGGGGAAAGAAGATACGCAGTATTTT.

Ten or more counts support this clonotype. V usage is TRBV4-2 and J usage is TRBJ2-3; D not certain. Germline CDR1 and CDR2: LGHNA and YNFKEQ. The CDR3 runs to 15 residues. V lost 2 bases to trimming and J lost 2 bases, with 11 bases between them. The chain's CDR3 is CASSQNDPATDTQYF. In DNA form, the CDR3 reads TGTGCCAGCAGCCAAAACGACCCTGCCACAGATACGCAGTATTTT.